This T cell receptor (beta chain) was captured by sequencing in a study of response to subunit inactivated influenza vaccine. Findings and caveats of the study: Each seasonal flu vaccination may recruit only limited new T cells, authors suggested.

Regarding this clonotype: The antigen remains unidentified.

Each CDR3 protein is one row after TCRdb ran MiXCR on the RT-PCR reads. Seen here are 650,000 to 800,000 distinct CDR3 sequences, about 15% observed once, and the top ten hold around 6.5%. This receptor was taken from a man aged 45-60 years who received an inactivated influenza vaccine. The source was PBMCs from blood, collected less than 15 days before vaccination.

CDR3 loop: CASSHFPGTGNTGELFF. CDR3 sequence (DNA): TGTGCCAGCAGTCACTTCCCCGGGACAGGGAACACCGGGGAGCTGTTTTTT. This chain joins TRBV6-2 or TRBV6-3 and TRBJ2-2, with 8 bases that match TRBD1. This CDR3 has 17 amino acids. Germline-derived CDR1 and CDR2 are MNHEY and SVGEGT. V shed 5 bases, J shed 1 base, and the junction held 9 bases outside the gene matches.